This T cell receptor (beta chain) originates from a study of TIL therapy for anti-PD-1-resistant metastatic lung cancer (dated by TCRdb to about 2021). In terms of the full investigation: Tumors were collected before any PD-1/PD-L1 blockade, after which patients were given nivolumab, and patients who progressed were given lymphodepletion, an infusion of expanded TIL and IL-2. Enrolled patients had a median age of roughly 54 years (range 38-75) and a median tumor PD-L1 proportion score of around 5.6%. Most of the cohort had lung adenocarcinoma, including a handful of EGFR-mutant tumors and two ALK-rearranged tumors, and half of the patients were either current or former smokers. Across the cohort, whole-exome sequencing showed a median non-synonymous tumor mutation burden of about 1.5 mutations per megabase. Tumor and peripheral blood T cell receptor beta sequencing was used to track clonotypes across tumor, expanded TIL product and serial blood samples.

Study-wide conclusions, independent of this receptor: The cohort was highly selected, with more treatment-naive, never-smoker and oncogene-addicted patients than typical, limiting generalizability. The study protocol defined all tumor marker inferences as exploratory. The baseline peripheral repertoire was partially replaced by infused TIL clonotypes, which then decayed over months, and no apparent association between persistence and response was found.

The intended sense of this specimen's time point label: pre-treatment sample, taken before nivolumab and TIL therapy. Adults with stage 4 NSCLC were enrolled from October 2017 to early 2020 in a dual-center phase I trial. Samples were obtained from a single-arm, open-label phase I trial in which tumor-infiltrating lymphocyte therapy with nivolumab was evaluated in advanced non-small cell lung cancer. Mononuclear cells from blood collected in EDTA tubes were isolated on a Ficoll gradient and snap-frozen as pellets, and DNA was then extracted using a Qiagen mini-prep kit. This clone was observed a handful of times. Its antigen is not yet known. No per-base quality is available; no much larger clone lies one base away. The CDR3 runs 13 residues from the cysteine to the phenylalanine. Only CDR3 DNA remains: 39 bases, in frame from the first base. V drops 0 bases and J drops 4 bases, leaving 9 bases in between. CDR1 GTSNPN and CDR2 SVGIG are derived from the germline V gene (reference sequence).

Using bias-controlled multiplex PCR with the immunoSEQ v3 hsTCRB kit, the TCR beta CDR3 regions were amplified from genomic DNA. TCR libraries were sequenced on an Illumina NextSeq 500 to 1.5 million to 2.5 million read pairs for survey level or roughly 5-6.5 million for deep level. Per the source publication's procedure: V, D and J genes were assigned, non-productive sequences were removed, and clonality was reported by immunoSEQ Analyzer software. Repertoires were compared by productive Simpson clonality and by the Morisita overlap index of productive TRB rearrangements between infused TIL and blood. Absolute clonotype counts in blood were estimated as lymphocyte count times CD3+ fraction times the clone's productive frequency. Sourced from immuneACCESS, this table was stored by TCRdb with only in-frame sequences that have V and J called. A share of the clones is absent; for the studies checked, an unresolved V gene accounts for under half, and the remainder has no known explanation. The DNA gave D and trimming, while V, J and clone size come from that table. For this sample there are fewer than 40,000 clones; 74% appear just once. The ten largest clonotypes hold about 3% of the sample.

The chain is assembled from TRBV30 and TRBJ1-1; the D gene is not confidently resolved. The source of this sequence is a woman aged 30 to 85 with non-small cell lung cancer. The sample consisted of blood, taken at baseline. The CDR3 reads CAWSVKGSTEAFF. The DNA sequence reads TGTGCCTGGAGTGTGAAGGGTAGCACTGAAGCTTTCTTT.